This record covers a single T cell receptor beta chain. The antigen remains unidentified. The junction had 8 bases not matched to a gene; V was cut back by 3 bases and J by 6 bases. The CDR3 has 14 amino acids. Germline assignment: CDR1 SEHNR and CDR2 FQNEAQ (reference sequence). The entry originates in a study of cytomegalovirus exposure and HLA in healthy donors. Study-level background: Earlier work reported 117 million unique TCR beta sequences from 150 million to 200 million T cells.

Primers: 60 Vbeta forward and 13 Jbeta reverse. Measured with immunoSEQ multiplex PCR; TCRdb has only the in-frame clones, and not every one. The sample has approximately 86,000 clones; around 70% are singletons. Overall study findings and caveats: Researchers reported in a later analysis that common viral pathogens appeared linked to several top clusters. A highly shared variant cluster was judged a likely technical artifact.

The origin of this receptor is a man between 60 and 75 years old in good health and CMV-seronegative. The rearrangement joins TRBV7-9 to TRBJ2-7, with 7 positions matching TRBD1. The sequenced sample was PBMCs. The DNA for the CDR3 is TGTGCCAGCAGCTTCCAGGGGGTTGGACGCGAGCAGTACTTC. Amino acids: CASSFQGVGREQYF.